The 28 T cell receptor beta chains listed next were all sequenced from one sample in a study of blood T cell repertoires in COVID-19. The repertoire was sequenced with immunoSEQ multiplex PCR; TCRdb's copy has only in-frame clones and lacks some. This sample has roughly 200,000 clones; about 85% occur once, and the top ten carry around a sixth. The sample was PBMCs or T cells enriched from blood (not recorded which). The receptors shown here come from a man aged 40-49 years who had recovered from COVID-19.

The chain combines TRBV4-3 with TRBJ2-1; TRBD1 agrees at 7 bases. Germline assignment: CDR1 LGHNA and CDR2 YSLEER. The CDR3 length is 13 residues. V shed 3 bases and J 8 bases; nucleotides not matched to a gene: 4. CDR3 in amino acids: CASSHEGAHEQFF. The CDR3, as DNA: TGCGCCAGCAGCCACGAGGGGGCGCATGAGCAGTTCTTC.

This clone was found a few times. The chain couples TRBV7-8 to TRBJ1-2; D call uncertain. Per germline, CDR1 SGHVS and CDR2 FQNEAQ. Trimming removed 5 bases from V and 0 bases from J, with 19 bases in between. The CDR3 has 17 residues. The chain's CDR3 is CASSPRGGPGANYGYTF. DNA of the CDR3: TGTGCCAGCAGCCCCCGGGGAGGGCCGGGAGCTAACTATGGCTACACCTTC.

This clone has only one observation. The chain joins TRBV4-1 to TRBJ2-1; 7 nucleotides line up with TRBD2. The CDR3 runs to 14 residues. With 6 bases clipped from V and 9 bases from J, the junction kept 11 bases outside the gene matches. CDR1 is MGHRA, CDR2 YSYEKL, per germline. CDR3 in DNA: TGCGCCAGCAGACCGAGCGGGACGGATGGTGAGCAGTTCTTC. Encoded protein: CASRPSGTDGEQFF.

The chain employs TRBV28 and TRBJ1-1; a weak D match, TRBD1 (6 bases). The V gene's germline CDR1 is MDHEN and CDR2 SYDVKM. This CDR3 region has 15 residues. The V end was cut by 4 bases, the J end by 3 bases, with 15 bases between. The CDR3 spells CASSSLQGPYTEAFF. The CDR3 bases are TGTGCCAGCAGTTCGTTACAGGGTCCCTACACTGAAGCTTTCTTT.

This chain uses TRBV18 with TRBJ2-7; TRBD1 aligns across 7 bases. The CDR3 loop spans 16 amino acids. Per the germline V gene, CDR1 is KGHSH and CDR2 is LQKENI. V gave up 2 bases and J gave up 2 bases; unmatched junction bases: 9. This chain's CDR3 is CASSPRQGDSTYEQYF. DNA for the CDR3: TGTGCCAGCTCACCAAGACAGGGTGACTCAACCTACGAGCAGTACTTC. Filled out from reference TRBV18 and TRBJ2-7, the complete variable domain reads NAGVMQNPRHLVRRRGQEARLRCSPMKGHSHVYWYRQLPEEGLKFMVYLQKENIIDESGMPKERFSAEFPKEGPSILRIQQVVRGDSAAYFCASSPRQGDSTYEQYFGPGTRLTVT.

The V call is TRBV27, the J call TRBJ1-2, with D perhaps TRBD1 (6 bases). CDR1 and CDR2 (germline): MNHEY, SMNVEV (reference sequence). The CDR3 length is 13 residues. V lost 5 bases and J lost 6, with 13 bases in between. CDR3 coding DNA: TGTGCCAGCAGTAACAGGGTAGCCCATGGCTACACCTTC. Its translation is CASSNRVAHGYTF.

V usage is TRBV6-5 and J usage is TRBJ2-7; 8 bases fit TRBD1. In germline, CDR1 is MNHEY, CDR2 SVGAGI. V lost 10 bases and J lost 0; bases outside the gene matches: 8. The CDR3 loop spans 14 amino acids. This CDR3 reads CATRQGTSSYEQYF. Written as DNA, the CDR3 is TGTGCCACCAGACAGGGGACATCCTCCTACGAGCAGTACTTC.

The genes are TRBV7-8 and TRBJ2-1; 11 bases line up with TRBD2. The CDR3 has 15 amino acids. In germline, CDR1 is SGHVS, CDR2 FQNEAQ. The junction had 4 bases not matched to a gene; V was cut back by 6 bases and J by 3 bases. The CDR3 spells CASRVTSGGYNEQFF. The CDR3 DNA sequence: TGTGCCAGCAGGGTCACTAGCGGGGGCTACAATGAGCAGTTCTTC.

This clone has a single count. This rearrangement joins TRBV9 to TRBJ2-7, with 8 nucleotides matching TRBD1. V dropped 4 bases and J dropped 3; count of bases not matched to a gene: 3. The CDR3 consists of 13 residues. Germline values: CDR1 SGDLS, CDR2 YYNGEE. DNA of the CDR3: TGTGCCAGCAGCTCTACAGGGGGCTACGAGCAGTACTTC. Amino acid sequence: CASSSTGGYEQYF.

Regarding this clone: Other nucleotide sequences in the sample specify the same CDR3. The rearrangement links TRBV11-3 to TRBJ1-1; the D gene is possibly TRBD1 (6 bases). This CDR3 contains 13 residues. CDR1 is SGHNT and CDR2 is YENEEA in the germline V gene. V dropped 5 bases and J dropped 3 bases, with 10 bases sitting between them. The CDR3 sequence: CASSLQGDTEAFF. DNA of the CDR3: TGTGCCAGCAGCCTACAGGGTGACACTGAAGCTTTCTTT. Combining the CDR3 with reference TRBV11-3 and TRBJ1-1 gives the whole variable domain EAGVVQSPRYKIIEKKQPVAFWCNPISGHNTLYWYLQNLGQGPELLIRYENEEAVDDSQLPKDRFSAERLKGVDSTLKIQPAELGDSAVYLCASSLQGDTEAFFGQGTRLTVV.

This clone was seen only a few times. J is TRBJ1-3 and V is TRBV7-8; D may be TRBD1 (5 bases). Looked up from germline, CDR1 is SGHVS and CDR2 is FQNEAQ. The V end was cut by 1 base, the J end by 0 bases, with 7 bases between. The length of the CDR3 is 15 residues. CDR3 in amino acids: CASSLGGFSGNTIYF. In nucleotides, the CDR3 is TGTGCCAGCAGCTTAGGGGGCTTCTCTGGAAACACCATATATTTT.

V and J are TRBV19 and TRBJ2-2; 8 bases fit TRBD1. CDR3 length: 17 amino acids. Germline CDR1 reads LNHDA; CDR2 reads SQIVND (reference sequence). Germline trimming cut 1 base from V and 1 base from J; bases unmatched to any gene: 5. CDR3 bases: TGTGCCAGTAGTATAGGACGCGGGACAGGGAACACCGGGGAGCTGTTTTTT. Its translation is CASSIGRGTGNTGELFF. The variable domain in full, completed from reference TRBV19 and TRBJ2-2, reads DGGITQSPKYLFRKEGQNVTLSCEQNLNHDAMYWYRQDPGQGLRLIYYSQIVNDFQKGDIAEGYSVSREKKESFPLTVTSAQKNPTAFYLCASSIGRGTGNTGELFFGEGSRLTVL.

The chain joins TRBV3-1 (or the pseudogene TRBV3-2) to TRBJ2-3, with D possibly being TRBD1 (6 bases). V was shortened by 4 bases and J by 1 base, with 12 bases between the two germline ends. This CDR3 has 15 amino acids. Germline values: CDR1 LGHDT, CDR2 YNNKEL (reference sequence). CDR3 coding DNA: TGTGCCAGCAGCCGCGGACAGCGCGGCACAGATACGCAGTATTTT. Protein sequence: CASSRGQRGTDTQYF.

This chain connects TRBV2 to TRBJ2-7, with 11 bases matching TRBD2. The CDR3 length is 15 residues. V was clipped by 3 bases and J by 7 bases; unmatched bases: 8. Germline lookup yields CDR1 SNHLY and CDR2 FYNNEI. CDR3 amino acids: CASSDVLAGDREQYF. CDR3 nucleotide sequence: TGTGCCAGCAGTGATGTACTAGCGGGAGATCGGGAGCAGTACTTC. The full variable domain, its missing parts supplied by reference TRBV2 and TRBJ2-7, is EPEVTQTPSHQVTQMGQEVILRCVPISNHLYFYWYRQILGQKVEFLVSFYNNEISEKSEIFDDQFSVERPDGSNFTLKIRSTKLEDSAMYFCASSDVLAGDREQYFGPGTRLTVT.

The rearrangement links TRBV19 to TRBJ2-7; TRBD2 matches at 7 bases. Germline CDR1 and CDR2: LNHDA and SQIVND (reference sequence). Losses at the gene ends were 2 bases for V and 2 bases for J; bases not matched to a gene: 21. This CDR3 is built from 20 residues. CDR3 nucleotides: TGTGCCAGTAGTATAAGGGATCGGCGGGAGTCCCCTCGGGTACCCTACGAGCAGTACTTC. Residues: CASSIRDRRESPRVPYEQYF.

This chain links TRBV5-1 with TRBJ2-7; 7 nucleotides line up with TRBD1. The V gene end was trimmed by 7 bases and the J gene end by 5 bases; junction bases not matched to a gene: 15. The CDR3 contains 15 residues. Per the germline V gene, CDR1 is SGHRS and CDR2 is YFSETQ. Here the CDR3 reads CASHLDGQVIDEQYF. The DNA of the CDR3 is TGCGCCAGCCATCTCGACGGACAGGTTATCGACGAGCAGTACTTC.

This chain uses TRBV14 with TRBJ2-1; 10 bases map to TRBD1. This CDR3 has 15 residues. CDR1 is SGHDN and CDR2 is FVKESK in the germline V gene. V lost 3 bases, J lost 4 bases, and 3 bases stayed unmatched. The CDR3, as DNA: TGTGCCAGCAGCCAGGGGGACAGGGGTTACAATGAGCAGTTCTTC. This codes for CASSQGDRGYNEQFF.

This chain links TRBV30 with TRBJ1-5; D is unresolved. This CDR3 is built from 15 residues. The germline CDR1 and CDR2 sequences are GTSNPN and SVGIG (reference sequence). With 2 bases removed from V and 3 bases from J, the gap between germline ends came to 14 bases. The CDR3 region is CAWSSHSNYNQPQHF. CDR3 DNA sequence: TGTGCCTGGAGTTCACATTCGAACTACAATCAGCCCCAGCATTTT.

The gene calls are TRBV7-3 and TRBJ2-3; D remains ambiguous. Germline loops: CDR1 SGHTA, CDR2 FQGTGA. This CDR3 comprises 13 residues. Trimming left V 5 bases short and J 5 bases short, with 11 bases between. The CDR3 DNA follows: TGTGCCAGCAGCCCCACCCCGGGAGATACGCAGTATTTT. This gives the protein CASSPTPGDTQYF.

The rearrangement links TRBV4-1 to TRBJ1-3; D call uncertain. CDR1 is MGHRA, CDR2 YSYEKL, per germline. Trimming shortened V by 0 bases and J by 0 bases, and 6 bases separated the two germline ends. The CDR3 spans 15 residues. The CDR3 loop reads CASSQDGSSGNTIYF. The CDR3 nucleotides are TGCGCCAGCAGCCAAGACGGGAGCTCTGGAAACACCATATATTTT.

The CDR3 is CASSPGGNGYGYTF. The CDR3 bases are TGTGCCAGCAGTCCAGGGGGAAACGGCTATGGCTACACCTTC. The chain carries TRBV28 and TRBJ1-2; 7 positions agree with TRBD1. The CDR3 is made up of 14 amino acids. V lost 5 bases, J lost 4 bases, and 7 bases stayed unmatched. In germline, CDR1 is MDHEN, CDR2 SYDVKM.

The rearrangement uses TRBV7-6 and TRBJ2-5; TRBD2 agrees at 13 bases. Germline V CDR1 and CDR2: SGHVS, FNYEAQ. The CDR3 covers 16 residues. Germline trimming cut 2 bases from V and 6 bases from J; bases unmatched to any gene: 6. CDR3 sequence: CASSLRGLAGVKTQYF. The CDR3 DNA sequence: TGTGCCAGCAGCTTAAGAGGACTAGCGGGAGTGAAGACCCAGTACTTC. The full variable domain, with the rest looked up from reference TRBV7-6 and TRBJ2-5, is GAGVSQSPRYKVTKRGQDVALRCDPISGHVSLYWYRQALGQGPEFLTYFNYEAQQDKSGLPNDRFSAERPEGSISTLTIQRTEQRDSAMYRCASSLRGLAGVKTQYFGPGTRLLVL.

The genes are TRBV5-6 and TRBJ1-5; D may be TRBD1 (6 bases). CDR1 is SGHDT and CDR2 is YYEEEE in the germline V gene. V lost 2 bases to trimming and J lost 6 bases, with 12 bases between them. CDR3 size: 14 residues. The CDR3 spells CASSFSPQGQPQHF. In DNA form, the CDR3 reads TGTGCCAGCAGCTTTTCCCCACAGGGTCAGCCCCAGCATTTT.

The chain has TRBV19 and TRBJ1-1; D is uncertain. The germline gives CDR1 LNHDA, CDR2 SQIVND (reference sequence). V lost 6 bases and J lost 5, with 13 bases in between. This CDR3 has 13 residues. The CDR3 DNA is TGTGCCAGTAGCAAGTCCTGGAGGACTGAAGCTTTCTTT. Translated, it gives CASSKSWRTEAFF.

The chain recombines TRBV7-2 with TRBJ2-7; 10 bases agree with TRBD2. The length of the CDR3 is 14 residues. The V and J ends lost 4 bases and 4 bases, in that order; junction bases with no gene match: 4. The V gene's germline CDR1 is SGHTA and CDR2 FQGNSA. The CDR3 sequence is CASSSSGSSYEQYF. CDR3 nucleotide sequence: TGTGCCAGCAGCTCTAGCGGGAGTTCGTACGAGCAGTACTTC.

The gene calls are TRBV3-1 (or the pseudogene TRBV3-2) and TRBJ1-2; TRBD1 matches at 9 bases. This CDR3 has 16 amino acids. In germline, CDR1 is LGHDT, CDR2 YNNKEL (reference sequence). V lost 3 bases, J lost 3 bases, and 8 bases stayed unmatched. The CDR3 DNA reads TGTGCCAGCAGCCATAATTCGGACAGGGGTTACTATGGCTACACCTTC. Residues: CASSHNSDRGYYGYTF.

The chain couples TRBV11-3 to TRBJ2-1; 8 bases are shared with TRBD1. Germline CDR1 and CDR2: SGHNT and YENEEA. J was trimmed by 4 bases and V by 4 bases; bases with no gene match: 3. This CDR3 has 14 amino acids. Written as DNA, the CDR3 is TGTGCCAGCAGCTCCCGACAGGGGTACAATGAGCAGTTCTTC. This encodes CASSSRQGYNEQFF.

The CDR3 region has the DNA TGCGCCAGCAGCTTGGCCTGGGGACAGAAAGCTGAAAAACTGTTTTTT. Amino acid sequence: CASSLAWGQKAEKLFF. This rearrangement joins TRBV5-1 to TRBJ1-4; 7 bases agree with TRBD1. This CDR3 has 16 residues. V gave up 0 bases and J gave up 7 bases; unmatched junction bases: 9. Germline loops: CDR1 SGHRS, CDR2 YFSETQ.